The clone carrying this T cell receptor beta chain was recorded once. Its cognate antigen is unknown. V was clipped by 2 bases and J by 0 bases; unmatched bases: 8. The CDR3 has 18 amino acids. Germline assignment: CDR1 SGHNT and CDR2 YYREEE (reference sequence). Produced via immunoSEQ multiplex PCR; TCRdb's table is partial and in-frame only. The sample lists roughly 100,000 clones; around 83% were seen once. The donors were part of the validation cohort of 100 to 150 subjects. That cohort was separate from the first cohort, which comprised roughly 670 subjects. The entry originates in a study of cytomegalovirus exposure and HLA in healthy donors. Findings and limits, study-wide: Reportedly, cytomegalovirus status was diagnosed with high sensitivity and specificity. Rare TCR sequences dominated, though some public TCRs recurred in many donors. The study designated 164 TCR beta chains cytomegalovirus-associated.

This sequence joins TRBV5-4 and TRBJ2-7; TRBD2 matches at 13 bases. This receptor was identified in a woman aged 18-29 years in good health and CMV-seropositive. Source material: PBMCs. The CDR3 DNA reads TGTGCCAGCAGCTTCGGGACTAGCGGGACCCCGAGCTCCTACGAGCAGTACTTC. It encodes CASSFGTSGTPSSYEQYF.